The rows below give T cell receptor beta chains drawn from one sample of a study of T cell clonotyping in hematopoietic cell transplantation. Measured with immunoSEQ multiplex PCR; TCRdb has only the in-frame clones, and not every one. The sample lists 12,000 or so clones; around 49% were seen once. The sequenced material came from peripheral blood mononuclear cells. These receptors all come from a man aged 45-60 years in good health. Some clones in this sample may be carry-over from other donors' samples. Both conserved end residues are part of each CDR3. The D gene is left open where the match is weak. A clone size is listed for some rows: how often the clone was seen (once, few, many), or a class if it is expanded.

v_gene: TRBV30
d_gene: -
abundance: -
j_gene: TRBJ1-5
CDR3aa: CAWSVLLGDQPQHF
CDR3nt: TGTGCCTGGAGTGTACTGCTGGGAGATCAGCCCCAGCATTTT

v_gene: TRBV29-1
d_gene: -
abundance: -
j_gene: TRBJ2-7
CDR3aa: CSVTAPGGADSYEQYF
CDR3nt: TGCAGCGTGACAGCCCCTGGGGGGGCCGACTCCTACGAGCAGTACTTC

v_gene: TRBV4-1
d_gene: -
abundance: few
j_gene: TRBJ1-2
CDR3aa: CASSQEWGDGYTF
CDR3nt: TGCGCCAGCAGCCAAGAGTGGGGGGATGGCTACACCTTC

v_gene: TRBV9
d_gene: -
abundance: few
j_gene: TRBJ2-7
CDR3aa: CASSVAHGASYEQYF
CDR3nt: TGTGCCAGCAGCGTAGCGCACGGGGCCTCCTACGAGCAGTACTTC

v_gene: TRBV29-1
d_gene: -
abundance: few
j_gene: TRBJ2-7
CDR3aa: CSGQGVSEQYF
CDR3nt: TGCAGCGGCCAGGGTGTGAGCGAGCAGTACTTC

v_gene: TRBV5-1
d_gene: -
abundance: -
j_gene: TRBJ2-7
CDR3aa: CASSLGNAAGDEQYF
CDR3nt: TGCGCCAGCAGCTTAGGGAATGCGGCGGGTGACGAGCAGTACTTC

v_gene: TRBV25-1
d_gene: -
abundance: -
j_gene: TRBJ1-1
CDR3aa: CASSQIRTEAFF
CDR3nt: TGTGCCAGCAGTCAGATCCGCACTGAAGCTTTCTTT

v_gene: TRBV6-1
d_gene: -
abundance: -
j_gene: TRBJ1-2
CDR3aa: CASSEARVGYGYTF
CDR3nt: TGTGCCAGCAGTGAAGCGCGGGTCGGGTATGGCTACACCTTC

v_gene: TRBV30
d_gene: TRBD1
abundance: -
j_gene: TRBJ2-5
CDR3aa: CAWGRGTGGSETQYF
CDR3nt: TGTGCCTGGGGTCGAGGGACAGGGGGCTCAGAGACCCAGTACTTC

v_gene: TRBV4-2
d_gene: TRBD2
abundance: -
j_gene: TRBJ2-5
CDR3aa: CASSQGASGAPAQYF
CDR3nt: TGTGCCAGCAGCCAAGGGGCTAGCGGGGCCCCCGCCCAGTACTTC

v_gene: TRBV30
d_gene: -
abundance: medium-sized
j_gene: TRBJ1-2
CDR3aa: CAWSVSDTIYGYTF
CDR3nt: TGTGCCTGGAGTGTTTCCGACACCATCTATGGCTACACCTTC

v_gene: TRBV30
d_gene: -
abundance: -
j_gene: TRBJ1-1
CDR3aa: CAWSWRSEAFF
CDR3nt: TGTGCCTGGAGTTGGAGGTCTGAAGCTTTCTTT

v_gene: TRBV30
d_gene: TRBD2
abundance: -
j_gene: TRBJ2-1
CDR3aa: CAGFRTSGINEQFF
CDR3nt: TGTGCTGGTTTTAGGACTAGCGGGATCAATGAGCAGTTCTTC

v_gene: TRBV6-5
d_gene: -
abundance: -
j_gene: TRBJ1-2
CDR3aa: CASSYATDNYGYTF
CDR3nt: TGTGCCAGCAGTTACGCGACAGATAACTATGGCTACACCTTC

v_gene: TRBV7-9
d_gene: TRBD1
abundance: -
j_gene: TRBJ1-5
CDR3aa: CASSLTTGGDQPQHF
CDR3nt: TGTGCCAGCAGCCTTACTACAGGGGGCGATCAGCCCCAGCATTTT

v_gene: TRBV7-8
d_gene: -
abundance: -
j_gene: TRBJ1-5
CDR3aa: CASSLGSQTQHF
CDR3nt: TGTGCCAGCAGCTTAGGCAGTCAGACCCAGCATTTT

v_gene: TRBV6-5
d_gene: TRBD2
abundance: -
j_gene: TRBJ2-1
CDR3aa: CASSLALAGPNEQFF
CDR3nt: TGTGCCAGCAGTTTAGCACTAGCGGGACCGAATGAGCAGTTCTTC

v_gene: TRBV30
d_gene: -
abundance: once
j_gene: TRBJ2-2
CDR3aa: CACCTVELFF
CDR3nt: TGTGCCTGTTGTACCGTGGAGCTGTTTTTT

v_gene: TRBV9
d_gene: -
abundance: -
j_gene: TRBJ2-7
CDR3aa: CASSPSTGEYEQYF
CDR3nt: TGTGCCAGCAGCCCCAGCACGGGGGAGTACGAGCAGTACTTC

v_gene: TRBV5-8
d_gene: TRBD1
abundance: -
j_gene: TRBJ1-4
CDR3aa: CASSLDRWNEKLFF
CDR3nt: TGTGCCAGCAGCCTGGACAGGTGGAATGAAAAACTGTTTTTT

v_gene: TRBV29-1
d_gene: TRBD2
abundance: -
j_gene: TRBJ2-5
CDR3aa: CSSGTSEGETQYF
CDR3nt: TGCAGCTCCGGGACTAGCGAGGGAGAGACCCAGTACTTC

v_gene: TRBV4-2
d_gene: TRBD2
abundance: -
j_gene: TRBJ2-3
CDR3aa: CASSQPGLAGWADTQYF
CDR3nt: TGTGCCAGCAGCCAACCAGGACTAGCGGGGTGGGCAGATACGCAGTATTTT

v_gene: TRBV30
d_gene: -
abundance: -
j_gene: TRBJ1-6
CDR3aa: CAWRTGNNSPLHF
CDR3nt: TGTGCCTGGAGAACAGGGAATAATTCACCCCTCCACTTT

v_gene: TRBV2
d_gene: -
abundance: -
j_gene: TRBJ1-5
CDR3aa: CASSSRGTFQPQHF
CDR3nt: TGTGCCAGCAGTTCCCGGGGAACCTTTCAGCCCCAGCATTTT

v_gene: TRBV6-5
d_gene: -
abundance: few
j_gene: TRBJ2-7
CDR3aa: CASSYSPLADYEQYF
CDR3nt: TGTGCCAGCAGTTACTCCCCGCTAGCAGACTACGAGCAGTACTTC

v_gene: TRBV7-9
d_gene: -
abundance: -
j_gene: TRBJ1-6
CDR3aa: CASSSSLGNSPLHF
CDR3nt: TGTGCCAGCAGCTCGTCACTCGGGAATTCACCCCTCCACTTT

v_gene: TRBV5-1
d_gene: -
abundance: few
j_gene: TRBJ2-2
CDR3aa: CASSLRDSGNTGELFF
CDR3nt: TGCGCCAGCAGCCTCCGGGATTCAGGGAACACCGGGGAGCTGTTTTTT

v_gene: TRBV30
d_gene: -
abundance: few
j_gene: TRBJ2-7
CDR3aa: CAWSFGPTYEQYF
CDR3nt: TGTGCCTGGAGCTTTGGACCGACCTACGAGCAGTACTTC

v_gene: TRBV28
d_gene: -
abundance: -
j_gene: TRBJ1-5
CDR3aa: CASSLTRVNQPQHF
CDR3nt: TGTGCCAGCAGTTTAACCAGAGTTAATCAGCCCCAGCATTTT

v_gene: TRBV30
d_gene: TRBD1
abundance: few
j_gene: TRBJ2-7
CDR3aa: CAWCTSGTGAGEQYF
CDR3nt: TGTGCCTGGTGTACCTCCGGGACAGGGGCAGGCGAGCAGTACTTC

v_gene: TRBV13
d_gene: TRBD1
abundance: -
j_gene: TRBJ2-3
CDR3aa: CASSFGQGASTDTQYF
CDR3nt: TGTGCCAGCAGCTTTGGGCAGGGGGCGAGCACAGATACGCAGTATTTT

v_gene: TRBV10-3
d_gene: -
abundance: few
j_gene: TRBJ1-1
CDR3aa: CAISDLGTEAFF
CDR3nt: TGTGCCATCAGTGACTTGGGTACTGAAGCTTTCTTT

v_gene: TRBV7-9
d_gene: -
abundance: -
j_gene: TRBJ1-2
CDR3aa: CASSLVAGPPNYGYTF
CDR3nt: TGTGCCAGCAGCTTAGTCGCCGGGCCTCCCAACTATGGCTACACCTTC

v_gene: TRBV11-2
d_gene: -
abundance: -
j_gene: TRBJ2-7
CDR3aa: CASSPMGEQYF
CDR3nt: TGTGCCAGCAGCCCCATGGGGGAACAGTACTTC

v_gene: TRBV30
d_gene: -
abundance: -
j_gene: TRBJ2-7
CDR3aa: CAWSFAGRSEQYF
CDR3nt: TGTGCCTGGAGTTTCGCGGGACGGAGCGAGCAGTACTTC

v_gene: TRBV30
d_gene: TRBD1
abundance: few
j_gene: TRBJ1-1
CDR3aa: CAWIRTGGHTEAFF
CDR3nt: TGTGCCTGGATAAGGACAGGGGGGCACACTGAAGCTTTCTTT

v_gene: TRBV5-4
d_gene: -
abundance: -
j_gene: TRBJ2-7
CDR3aa: CASSPDRGEQYF
CDR3nt: TGTGCCAGCAGCCCGGACAGAGGCGAGCAGTACTTC

v_gene: TRBV6-1
d_gene: -
abundance: few
j_gene: TRBJ1-2
CDR3aa: CASSERAWGYTF
CDR3nt: TGTGCCAGCAGTGAACGGGCGTGGGGCTACACCTTC

v_gene: TRBV7-3
d_gene: TRBD1
abundance: medium-sized
j_gene: TRBJ1-2
CDR3aa: CASSPTDRAAGIYGYTF
CDR3nt: TGTGCCAGCAGCCCAACCGACAGGGCGGCAGGGATCTATGGCTACACCTTC

v_gene: TRBV6-6
d_gene: TRBD1
abundance: few
j_gene: TRBJ1-1
CDR3aa: CASRDRGNTEAFF
CDR3nt: TGTGCCAGCAGGGACAGGGGGAACACTGAAGCTTTCTTT

v_gene: TRBV27
d_gene: -
abundance: few
j_gene: TRBJ1-5
CDR3aa: CASSLWGNQPQHF
CDR3nt: TGTGCCAGCAGTTTATGGGGCAATCAGCCCCAGCATTTT

v_gene: TRBV25-1
d_gene: -
abundance: -
j_gene: TRBJ1-2
CDR3aa: CASSSLPRYGYTF
CDR3nt: TGTGCCAGCAGTTCCCTCCCGCGCTATGGCTACACCTTC

v_gene: TRBV27
d_gene: -
abundance: few
j_gene: TRBJ2-1
CDR3aa: CASSLGGREQFF
CDR3nt: TGTGCCAGCAGTTTGGGGGGGCGGGAGCAGTTCTTC

v_gene: TRBV2
d_gene: -
abundance: few
j_gene: TRBJ1-1
CDR3aa: CASIVQAGPFF
CDR3nt: TGTGCCAGCATCGTACAGGCTGGTCCTTTCTTT

v_gene: TRBV29-1
d_gene: -
abundance: -
j_gene: TRBJ2-5
CDR3aa: CSVEGETQYF
CDR3nt: TGCAGCGTTGAGGGGGAGACCCAGTACTTC

v_gene: TRBV28
d_gene: TRBD1
abundance: -
j_gene: TRBJ2-7
CDR3aa: CASSPGGAMAEQYF
CDR3nt: TGTGCCAGCAGTCCAGGGGGAGCTATGGCCGAGCAGTACTTC

v_gene: TRBV2
d_gene: -
abundance: few
j_gene: TRBJ2-7
CDR3aa: CASSDQGEQYF
CDR3nt: TGTGCCAGCAGTGACCAGGGAGAGCAGTACTTC

v_gene: TRBV4-1
d_gene: TRBD1
abundance: -
j_gene: TRBJ1-2
CDR3aa: CASSGQGANYGYTF
CDR3nt: TGCGCCAGCAGTGGACAGGGGGCTAACTATGGCTACACCTTC

v_gene: TRBV7-2
d_gene: -
abundance: -
j_gene: TRBJ2-3
CDR3aa: CASSGGGWDTQYF
CDR3nt: TGTGCCAGCAGCGGAGGGGGCTGGGATACGCAGTATTTT

v_gene: TRBV27
d_gene: -
abundance: -
j_gene: TRBJ1-5
CDR3aa: CASSFGADNQPQHF
CDR3nt: TGTGCCAGCAGTTTCGGTGCCGACAATCAGCCCCAGCATTTT

v_gene: TRBV30
d_gene: -
abundance: once
j_gene: TRBJ1-1
CDR3aa: CAWILRGGNTEAFF
CDR3nt: TGTGCCTGGATTCTCCGTGGGGGAAACACTGAAGCTTTCTTT

v_gene: TRBV4-1
d_gene: TRBD1
abundance: -
j_gene: TRBJ2-7
CDR3aa: CASSQDRGYYEQYF
CDR3nt: TGCGCCAGCAGCCAGGACAGGGGTTACTACGAGCAGTACTTC

v_gene: TRBV7-2
d_gene: TRBD2
abundance: -
j_gene: TRBJ2-1
CDR3aa: CASGLLATYNEQFF
CDR3nt: TGTGCCAGCGGACTACTAGCGACCTACAATGAGCAGTTCTTC

v_gene: TRBV9
d_gene: -
abundance: -
j_gene: TRBJ2-7
CDR3aa: CASSVAGGTAFEQYF
CDR3nt: TGTGCCAGCAGCGTAGCTGGCGGGACCGCTTTCGAGCAGTACTTC

v_gene: TRBV10-3
d_gene: TRBD1
abundance: -
j_gene: TRBJ1-3
CDR3aa: CATGTGDGGNTIYF
CDR3nt: TGTGCCACCGGAACAGGGGACGGCGGAAACACCATATATTTT

v_gene: TRBV5-1
d_gene: TRBD1
abundance: -
j_gene: TRBJ2-3
CDR3aa: CASSFGHRGYPTDTQYF
CDR3nt: TGCGCCAGCAGCTTTGGACACAGGGGATACCCCACAGATACGCAGTATTTT

v_gene: TRBV5-6
d_gene: -
abundance: -
j_gene: TRBJ1-5
CDR3aa: CASSIGTRQGQPQHF
CDR3nt: TGTGCCAGCAGCATCGGGACTCGGCAGGGTCAGCCCCAGCATTTT

v_gene: TRBV6-5
d_gene: -
abundance: -
j_gene: TRBJ1-2
CDR3aa: CASSFAGSYGYTF
CDR3nt: TGTGCCAGCAGTTTCGCAGGGAGTTATGGCTACACCTTC